The TCR beta chain described here comes from a study of cytomegalovirus exposure and HLA in healthy donors. Study-level results: Reportedly, HLA-A and HLA-B alleles of most subjects were accurately predicted from TCR beta. What a later analysis showed was that several of the most significant clusters appeared linked to common viral pathogens.

Both 60 Vbeta primers and 13 Jbeta primers went into the PCR. Repertoires were generated with immunoSEQ multiplex PCR, while TCRdb's copy carries only in-frame clones and drops some. The table has approximately 190,000 clones, over 70% seen once. Nominal health characterized the donors when sampled, though unrecorded immune exposures were likely. The CDR3 is 16 residues long. Trimming removed 0 bases at V and 3 bases at J, with 15 bases between. In germline, CDR1 is SGHDN, CDR2 FVKESK. As to this clone: Its antigen is not known.

The chain couples TRBV14 to TRBJ2-7; maybe TRBD1 (6 bases). The sequence derives from a man aged 50-59 years in good health and CMV-seronegative. Sample: PBMCs. The CDR3 is CASSQDIGTIVYEQYF. CDR3 in DNA: TGTGCCAGCAGCCAAGATATCGGGACAATTGTCTACGAGCAGTACTTC.